Shown below are 7 T cell receptor beta chains from a single sample sequenced in a study of cytomegalovirus exposure and HLA in healthy donors. The primer mix had 60 Vbeta and 13 Jbeta primers. Assay: immunoSEQ multiplex PCR; the TCRdb copy retains only in-frame clones and omits some. The sample includes about 140,000 clones, roughly 86% of them seen just once. What was sequenced was PBMCs. The receptors stem from a woman between 40 and 55 years old in good health and CMV-seronegative.

This sequence joins TRBV27 and TRBJ1-2; D is perhaps TRBD1 (6 bases). CDR3 length: 13 residues. V gave up 3 bases and J gave up 6 bases, with 11 bases separating them. The germline gives CDR1 MNHEY, CDR2 SMNVEV (reference sequence). CDR3 in amino acids: CASSFTGFDGYTF. The DNA of the CDR3 is TGTGCCAGCAGTTTCACAGGGTTCGATGGCTACACCTTC.

This sequence joins TRBV11-2 and TRBJ2-7; tentative D call: TRBD1 (6 bases). V lost 5 bases and J lost 2, with 19 bases in between. The CDR3 is made up of 16 amino acids. Germline CDR1 is SGHAT and CDR2 is FQNNGV. CDR3 in DNA: TGTGCCAGCAGCCCGAGGACAGCCCCTTATCCCTACGAGCAGTACTTC. Translated: CASSPRTAPYPYEQYF.

This sequence joins TRBV4-1 and TRBJ2-6; no firm D call. Trimming pared 2 bases from V and 2 bases from J, leaving 4 bases between. This CDR3 comprises 14 residues. Germline CDR1 and CDR2: MGHRA and YSYEKL. Written as DNA, the CDR3 is TGCGCCAGCAGCCAAATAGCTGGGGCCAACGTCCTGACTTTC. This translates into CASSQIAGANVLTF.

To note about this clone: Mismatch with germline at one junction end may stem from a read error. The CDR3 coding sequence is TGTTCCAGCAGTCGGAACCTAGCATACGAGCAGTACTTC. This codes for CSSSRNLAYEQYF. The J gene is TRBJ2-7, the V gene TRBV7-9; a weak D match, TRBD2 (5 bases). Germline lookup yields CDR1 SEHNR and CDR2 FQNEAQ (reference sequence). The CDR3 has 13 residues.

V and J are TRBV11-2 and TRBJ1-4; TRBD1 aligns across 7 bases. CDR3 length: 14 residues. Trimming at V came to 1 base and at J to 8 bases, leaving 4 bases not matched to a gene. The V gene's germline CDR1 is SGHAT and CDR2 FQNNGV. As DNA, the CDR3 is TGTGCCAGCAGCTTAGGACAGGGACAGGAAAAACTGTTTTTT. Translating gives CASSLGQGQEKLFF.

The J gene is TRBJ1-2, the V gene TRBV5-5; D gene uncertain. From germline, CDR1 is SGHKS and CDR2 YYEKEE (reference sequence). This CDR3 is 14 amino acids long. V dropped 0 bases and J dropped 7 bases, with 13 bases sitting between them. In DNA, the CDR3 is TGTGCCAGCAGCTTGGCCTTGACAAACCGTGGCTACACCTTC. Its translation is CASSLALTNRGYTF.

This chain joins TRBV6-4 and TRBJ2-1, with D perhaps matching TRBD2 (6 bases). Trimming removed 5 bases from V and 5 bases from J, with 10 bases in between. This CDR3 has 13 residues. Germline V gene data show CDR1 as MRHNA and CDR2 as SNTAGT. The CDR3 coding sequence is TGTGCCAGCAGTACGGGACTCCACAATGAGCAGTTCTTC. Translated: CASSTGLHNEQFF.